This T cell receptor beta chain was identified during a study of cytomegalovirus exposure and HLA in healthy donors. This clone has just a few counts. Its antigen remains unidentified. General study points: Later analysis found that TCR beta chains associated with HLA were more clonally expanded than other, equally common chains. The authors later linked a missense DCLRE1C variant to TCR beta V- and J-gene trimming. The study designated roughly 160 TCR beta chains cytomegalovirus-associated.

PCR employed 60 Vbeta and 13 Jbeta primers. Only in-frame clones appear in the TCRdb table, and some are missing; sequencing was by immunoSEQ multiplex PCR. The repertoire includes some 190,000 clones, 79% of them detected once, and roughly 1.6% sits in the top ten. The CDR3 length is 12 residues. Per the germline V gene, CDR1 is SGHDT and CDR2 is YYEEEE. V shed 4 bases and J shed 7 bases, with 12 bases lying between them. The chain combines TRBV5-6 with TRBJ2-7, with a weak D call TRBD2 (5 bases). Specimen: PBMCs. The receptor was derived from a woman between 50 and 59 years old in good health and CMV-seronegative. CDR3: CASSPGMREQYF. The CDR3 DNA follows: TGTGCCAGCAGCCCGGGGATGAGGGAGCAGTACTTC.